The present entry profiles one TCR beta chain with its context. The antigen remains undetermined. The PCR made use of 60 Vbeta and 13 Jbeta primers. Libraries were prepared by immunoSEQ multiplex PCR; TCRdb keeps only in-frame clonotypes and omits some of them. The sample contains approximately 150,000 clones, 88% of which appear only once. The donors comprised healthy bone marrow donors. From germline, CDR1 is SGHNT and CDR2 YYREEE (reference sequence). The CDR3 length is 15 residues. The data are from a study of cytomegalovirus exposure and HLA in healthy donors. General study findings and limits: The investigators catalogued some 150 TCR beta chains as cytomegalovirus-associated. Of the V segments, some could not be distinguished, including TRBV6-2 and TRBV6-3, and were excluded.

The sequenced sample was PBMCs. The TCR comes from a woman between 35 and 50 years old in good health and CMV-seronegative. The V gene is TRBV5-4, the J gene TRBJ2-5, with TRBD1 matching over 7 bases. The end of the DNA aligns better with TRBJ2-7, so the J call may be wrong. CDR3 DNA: TGTGCCAGCAGCAGGGACAGCGTGAGCTCCTACGAGCAGTACTTC. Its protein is CASSRDSVSSYEQYF.